The T cell receptor (beta chain) under discussion was sequenced for a study of blood T cell repertoires in COVID-19. Study overall: Sites across the United States, Italy and Spain contributed samples from acute and convalescent COVID-19.

This CDR3 comprises 15 residues. The germline gives CDR1 SEHNR, CDR2 FQNEAQ (reference sequence). Germline trimming cut 5 bases from V and 5 bases from J; bases unmatched to any gene: 7. In the authors' workflow: Amplification with reference gene primers provided the estimates of nucleated cell counts. Here immunoSEQ multiplex PCR was the method, and the copy in TCRdb shows in-frame clones only, minus some. That table is the source of V, J and clone size, and D and trimming were worked out from the DNA. This table has some 160,000 clones, about 77% appearing once. The receptor's source is a woman aged 80 or over with acute or convalescent COVID-19. Sequenced material: peripheral blood. V usage is TRBV7-9 and J usage is TRBJ2-7; 12 positions agree with TRBD2. The CDR3 spells CASSLGLAGRDEQYF. The DNA for the CDR3 is TGTGCCAGCAGCCTTGGACTAGCGGGGAGGGACGAGCAGTACTTC.